The rows below give T cell receptor beta chains drawn from one sample of a study of blood T cell repertoires in COVID-19. Method: immunoSEQ multiplex PCR; TCRdb's copy keeps in-frame clones and lacks some. The sample contains about 130,000 clones, approximately 80% of which appear only once. Sequencing input: peripheral blood. Every receptor here comes from a woman of 80 years or more with acute or convalescent COVID-19. The CDR3 runs from the conserved cysteine through the conserved F or W. The order of the fields is V gene, clone size, J gene, D gene, CDR3 protein, CDR3 DNA. A D gene is named only where the DNA matches it firmly. For some rows the clone size is stated as once, few or many, or as a class when expanded; others skip it.

TRBV6-5	NA	TRBJ1-4	TRBD1	CASRPTGGGEKLFF	TGTGCCAGCAGACCCACAGGGGGGGGTGAAAAACTGTTTTTT
TRBV5-6	NA	TRBJ1-2	NA	CASSFTGDGYTF	TGTGCCAGCAGCTTCACAGGCGATGGCTACACCTTC
TRBV7-9	NA	TRBJ2-1	NA	CASSGYRVSGNEQFF	TGTGCCAGCAGCGGTTACAGGGTATCGGGCAATGAGCAGTTCTTC
TRBV6-1	NA	TRBJ1-5	NA	CASSESGVNQPQHF	TGTGCCAGCAGTGAATCGGGGGTCAATCAGCCCCAGCATTTT
TRBV6-6	NA	TRBJ2-1	NA	CASSYSSGPEGYEQFF	TGTGCCAGCAGTTACTCGTCCGGGCCCGAGGGTTATGAGCAGTTCTTC
TRBV7-2	NA	TRBJ1-5	TRBD1	CASSGTGDHQPQHF	TGTGCCAGCAGCGGTACAGGGGATCATCAGCCCCAGCATTTT
TRBV7-9	few	TRBJ1-1	TRBD1	CASRTDREGAEAFF	TGTGCCAGCAGGACGGACAGGGAGGGGGCTGAAGCTTTCTTT
TRBV7-9	NA	TRBJ2-3	TRBD2	CASSLAPGGTYTDTQYF	TGTGCCAGCAGCTTAGCGCCCGGGGGGACCTACACAGATACGCAGTATTTT
TRBV29-1	once	TRBJ2-3	TRBD1	CSATGTGGTDTQYF	TGCAGCGCTACGGGGACAGGGGGCACAGATACGCAGTATTTT
TRBV19	NA	TRBJ2-5	NA	CASRNGETQYF	TGTGCCAGCAGGAACGGAGAGACCCAGTACTTC
TRBV11-2	NA	TRBJ1-1	NA	CASSFPGQLNTEAFF	TGTGCCAGCAGCTTCCCGGGACAATTGAACACTGAAGCTTTCTTT
TRBV11-2	NA	TRBJ2-2	NA	CASSLDGIQKNTGELFF	TGTGCCAGCAGCTTAGATGGTATACAGAAGAACACCGGGGAGCTGTTTTTT
TRBV3-1/TRBV3-2	NA	TRBJ1-1	NA	CASSQGRPNTEAFF	TGTGCCAGCAGCCAAGGGAGACCGAACACTGAAGCTTTCTTT
TRBV19	NA	TRBJ1-5	TRBD1	CAVQGSINQPQHF	TGTGCCGTACAGGGGTCCATAAATCAGCCCCAGCATTTT
TRBV24-1	NA	TRBJ2-2	NA	CATSEGRNTGELFF	TGTGCCACCAGTGAGGGGCGGAACACCGGGGAGCTGTTTTTT
TRBV11-2	NA	TRBJ2-1	TRBD2	CASSLTSGGAYEQFF	TGTGCCAGCAGCCTCACTAGCGGGGGGGCATATGAGCAGTTCTTC
TRBV6-5	few	TRBJ1-4	NA	CASSTERGRLFF	TGTGCCAGCAGCACCGAGAGAGGCCGACTGTTTTTT
TRBV6-5	NA	TRBJ2-1	NA	CASSKRGYNEQFF	TGTGCCAGCAGTAAGAGGGGGTACAATGAGCAGTTCTTC